The clone carrying this TCR beta chain showed up just once. Its antigen is undetermined. The data were taken from a study of cytomegalovirus exposure and HLA in healthy donors. The CDR3 runs 14 residues. The V gene lost 0 bases and the J gene lost 5 bases, with 10 bases spanning the gap. Germline loops: CDR1 LGHNA, CDR2 YNFKEQ. Findings and limits, study-wide: Using a false discovery rate of 0.05, a later analysis showed that approximately 17,000 TCR beta sequences were associated with HLA alleles.

PCR primers comprised 60 Vbeta and 13 Jbeta primers. Clones were sequenced by immunoSEQ multiplex PCR, and TCRdb holds only the in-frame ones, with some missing. The table lists over 150,000 clones, 70% to 80% of them singletons. The sample was PBMCs. This chain links TRBV4-2 with TRBJ1-2; D possibly corresponds to TRBD1 (6 bases). The sequence was obtained from a man younger than 45 in good health and CMV-seronegative. The CDR3 DNA reads TGTGCCAGCAGCCAAGATAGACAGGTATATGGCTACACCTTC. It translates to CASSQDRQVYGYTF.